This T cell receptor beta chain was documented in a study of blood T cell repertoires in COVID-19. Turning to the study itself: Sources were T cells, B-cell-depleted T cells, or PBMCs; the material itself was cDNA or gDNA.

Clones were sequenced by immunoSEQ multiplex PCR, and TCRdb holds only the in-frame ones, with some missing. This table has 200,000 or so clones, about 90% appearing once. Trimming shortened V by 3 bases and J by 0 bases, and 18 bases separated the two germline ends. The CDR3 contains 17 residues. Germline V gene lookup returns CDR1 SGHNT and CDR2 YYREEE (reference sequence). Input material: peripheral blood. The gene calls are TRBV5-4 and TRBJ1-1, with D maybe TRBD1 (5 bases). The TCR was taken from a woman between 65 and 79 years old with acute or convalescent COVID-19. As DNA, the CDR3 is TGTGCCAGCAGCTCCCCCACCGGACAAAGCATGAACACTGAAGCTTTCTTT. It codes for CASSSPTGQSMNTEAFF. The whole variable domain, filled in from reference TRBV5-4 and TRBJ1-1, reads ETGVTQSPTHLIKTRGQQVTLRCSSQSGHNTVSWYQQALGQGPQFIFQYYREEENGRGNFPPRFSGLQFPNYSSELNVNALELDDSALYLCASSSPTGQSMNTEAFFGQGTRLTVV.